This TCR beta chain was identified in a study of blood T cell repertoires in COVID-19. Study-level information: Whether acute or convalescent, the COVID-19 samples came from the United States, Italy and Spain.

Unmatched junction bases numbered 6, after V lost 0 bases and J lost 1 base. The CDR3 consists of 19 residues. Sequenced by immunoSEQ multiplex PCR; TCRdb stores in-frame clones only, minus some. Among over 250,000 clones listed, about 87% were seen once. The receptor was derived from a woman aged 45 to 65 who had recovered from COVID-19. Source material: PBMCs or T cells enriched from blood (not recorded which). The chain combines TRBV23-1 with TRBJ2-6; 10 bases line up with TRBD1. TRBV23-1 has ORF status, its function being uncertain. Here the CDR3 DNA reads TGCGCCAGCAGTCAATCGTTGGGGACAGGGGTATCTGGGGCCAACGTCCTGACTTTC. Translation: CASSQSLGTGVSGANVLTF.